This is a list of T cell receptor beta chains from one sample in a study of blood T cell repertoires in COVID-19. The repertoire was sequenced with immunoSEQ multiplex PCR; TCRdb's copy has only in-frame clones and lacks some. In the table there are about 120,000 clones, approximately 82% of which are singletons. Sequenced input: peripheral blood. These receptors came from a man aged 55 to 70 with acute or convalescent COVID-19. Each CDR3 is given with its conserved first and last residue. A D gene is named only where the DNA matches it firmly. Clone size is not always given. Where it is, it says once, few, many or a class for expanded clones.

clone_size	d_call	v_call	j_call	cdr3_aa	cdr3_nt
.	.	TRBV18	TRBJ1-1	CASSPQQGNTEAFF	TGTGCCAGCTCACCACAACAGGGAAACACTGAAGCTTTCTTT
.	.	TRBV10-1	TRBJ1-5	CASSESRRGSNQPQHF	TGCGCCAGCAGTGAGTCGCGCAGGGGAAGCAATCAGCCCCAGCATTTT
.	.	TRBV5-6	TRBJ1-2	CASSQVGLGGYTF	TGTGCCAGCAGCCAGGTTGGTCTTGGTGGCTACACCTTC
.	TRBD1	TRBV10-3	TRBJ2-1	CAIRDSGTDHNEQFF	TGTGCCATCAGGGATTCCGGGACAGACCACAATGAGCAGTTCTTC
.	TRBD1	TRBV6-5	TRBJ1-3	CASRDRSAGNTIYF	TGTGCCAGCAGGGACAGGAGTGCCGGAAACACCATATATTTT
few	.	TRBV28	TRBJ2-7	CASTYSSRRFSYEQYF	TGTGCCAGCACATACTCCTCCCGGCGGTTCTCCTACGAGCAGTACTTC
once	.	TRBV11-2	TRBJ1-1	CASSPDGTRVNEAFF	TGTGCCAGCAGCCCCGACGGGACAAGGGTTAATGAAGCTTTCTTT
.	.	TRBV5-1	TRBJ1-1	CASSSQTGLMNTEAFF	TGCGCCAGCAGTTCCCAGACAGGACTTATGAACACTGAAGCTTTCTTT
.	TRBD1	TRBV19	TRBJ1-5	CASSMTGESNQPQHF	TGTGCCAGTAGTATGACAGGGGAGAGCAATCAGCCCCAGCATTTT
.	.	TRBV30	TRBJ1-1	CAWSVHRPSGNTEAFF	TGTGCCTGGAGTGTACACAGACCGAGTGGGAACACTGAAGCTTTCTTT
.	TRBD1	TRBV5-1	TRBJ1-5	CASSLGDRGLNQPQHF	TGCGCCAGCAGCTTGGGGGACAGGGGGCTCAATCAGCCCCAGCATTTT